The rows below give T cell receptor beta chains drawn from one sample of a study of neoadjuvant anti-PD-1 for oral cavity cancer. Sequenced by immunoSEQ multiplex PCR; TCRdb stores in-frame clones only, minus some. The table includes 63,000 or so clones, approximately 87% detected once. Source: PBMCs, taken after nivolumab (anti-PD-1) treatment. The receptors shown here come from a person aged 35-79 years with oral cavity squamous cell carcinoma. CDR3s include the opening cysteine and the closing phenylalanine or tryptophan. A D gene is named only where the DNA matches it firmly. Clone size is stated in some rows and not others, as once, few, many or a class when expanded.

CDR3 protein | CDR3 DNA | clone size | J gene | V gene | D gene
CASRTGTRGFNYGYTF | TGTGCCAGCAGAACCGGGACAAGGGGTTTCAACTATGGCTACACCTTC | . | TRBJ1-2 | TRBV5-4 | .
CASSIPGNTEAFF | TGCGCCAGCAGCATCCCAGGGAACACTGAAGCTTTCTTT | . | TRBJ1-1 | TRBV5-1 | .
CASSPGTPYSNQPQHF | TGTGCCAGCAGTCCAGGGACACCTTATAGCAATCAGCCCCAGCATTTT | . | TRBJ1-5 | TRBV6-6 | .
CASSKAVGGGPGNEQFF | TGTGCCAGCAGCAAAGCGGTTGGGGGAGGGCCGGGGAATGAGCAGTTCTTC | . | TRBJ2-1 | TRBV21-1 | .
CASSHLLGAGSNYGYTF | TGCGCCAGCAGCCACCTACTGGGGGCAGGTTCTAACTATGGCTACACCTTC | once | TRBJ1-2 | TRBV4-1 | .
CASSEAGGGPSSYNEQFF | TGTGCCAGCAGTGAAGCAGGGGGCGGACCGAGCTCCTACAATGAGCAGTTCTTC | . | TRBJ2-1 | TRBV2 | TRBD1
CASSLALGQGYTEAFF | TGCGCCAGCAGCTTGGCCTTAGGACAGGGGTATACTGAAGCTTTCTTT | once | TRBJ1-1 | TRBV5-1 | TRBD1
CASRTGTSGYEQYF | TGTGCCAGCAGGACCGGGACTAGCGGTTACGAGCAGTACTTC | once | TRBJ2-7 | TRBV2 | TRBD2
CASSPVPRAGGNEQFF | TGCGCCAGCAGCCCGGTTCCTCGGGCAGGGGGGAATGAGCAGTTCTTC | . | TRBJ2-1 | TRBV5-1 | .
CASSLPQAPQYF | TGTGCCAGCAGCTTGCCACAGGCTCCACAGTACTTC | . | TRBJ2-7 | TRBV7-9 | .
CASSVQGFGEQYF | TGTGCCAGCAGTGTACAGGGTTTCGGCGAGCAGTACTTC | . | TRBJ2-7 | TRBV6-1 | .
CASSVGAGGADTQYF | TGCGCCAGCAGTGTTGGAGCGGGGGGTGCAGATACGCAGTATTTT | . | TRBJ2-3 | TRBV10-2 | TRBD2
CASSPADYYTDTQYF | TGTGCCAGCAGCCCAGCAGACTATTACACAGATACGCAGTATTTT | . | TRBJ2-3 | TRBV7-9 | .
CASRATGNTEAFF | TGTGCCAGCAGGGCAACGGGGAACACTGAAGCTTTCTTT | . | TRBJ1-1 | TRBV27 | .
CATSRPPGNQPQHF | TGTGCCACCAGCAGACCCCCTGGGAACCAGCCCCAGCATTTT | . | TRBJ1-5 | TRBV15 | .
CASQQLAGYGYTF | TGTGCCAGCCAACAGTTGGCGGGCTATGGCTACACCTTC | . | TRBJ1-2 | TRBV6-6 | .
CASSPPRGGLFF | TGTGCCAGCAGCCCTCCAAGAGGGGGGCTGTTTTTT | once | TRBJ1-4 | TRBV28 | .
CATSGRGGRASDTQYF | TGTGCCACCAGCGGGCGTGGCGGGAGGGCTTCAGATACGCAGTATTTT | . | TRBJ2-3 | TRBV15 | TRBD2
CASSPDRREKLFF | TGTGCCAGTAGTCCGGACAGGCGGGAAAAACTGTTTTTT | . | TRBJ1-4 | TRBV19 | TRBD1
CASSPYYTGYEQYF | TGCGCCAGCAGCCCCTACTACACGGGCTACGAGCAGTACTTC | . | TRBJ2-7 | TRBV4-1 | .
CASSRGHEQYF | TGTGCCAGCAGCAGAGGCCACGAGCAGTACTTC | . | TRBJ2-7 | TRBV11-2 | .
CASSPDSLKSFTNEKLFF | TGCGCCAGCAGCCCCGACAGTTTAAAAAGCTTCACTAATGAAAAACTGTTTTTT | . | TRBJ1-4 | TRBV4-1 | .
CASSLAMTGIDGYTF | TGTGCCAGCAGCTTGGCTATGACAGGTATCGATGGCTACACCTTC | . | TRBJ1-2 | TRBV5-8 | .
CASEMTQRGRQPQHF | TGTGCCAGTGAAATGACTCAGCGGGGTCGTCAGCCCCAGCATTTT | few | TRBJ1-5 | TRBV19 | .
CASSALRDYNEQFF | TGTGCCAGCAGTGCCCTCCGGGACTACAATGAGCAGTTCTTC | . | TRBJ2-1 | TRBV6-1 | .
CASSLGNRNSPLHF | TGTGCCAGCAGCCTCGGGAATAGGAATTCACCCCTCCACTTT | . | TRBJ1-6 | TRBV11-1 | .
CASKERGGLMARTQYF | TGCGCCAGCAAAGAGCGGGGGGGCCTTATGGCGAGAACGCAGTATTTT | . | TRBJ2-3 | TRBV5-1 | TRBD2
CASKQGGGGSTEAFF | TGTGCCAGCAAGCAGGGGGGTGGAGGCTCCACTGAAGCTTTCTTT | . | TRBJ1-1 | TRBV6-5 | TRBD1
CASSQDLGAGRIYEQYF | TGTGCCAGCAGCCAAGATCTTGGCGCAGGGAGAATCTACGAGCAGTACTTC | . | TRBJ2-7 | TRBV4-2 | .
CASLNGDSGNTIYF | TGTGCCAGCCTAAATGGGGATTCTGGAAACACCATATATTTT | . | TRBJ1-3 | TRBV25-1 | .
CASSRTSVSYNEQFF | TGTGCCAGCAGCCGTACTAGCGTCTCCTACAATGAGCAGTTCTTC | . | TRBJ2-1 | TRBV27 | TRBD2
CASSWGYEQYF | TGTGCCAGCAGTTGGGGCTACGAGCAGTACTTC | . | TRBJ2-7 | TRBV25-1 | .
CASSLSGDTQYF | TGTGCCAGCAGTCTTAGCGGAGATACGCAGTATTTT | . | TRBJ2-3 | TRBV6-5 | .
CASSGGGVGVSGRVNTEAFF | TGTGCCAGCAGTGGAGGGGGGGTAGGAGTTTCGGGACGAGTAAACACTGAAGCTTTCTTT | . | TRBJ1-1 | TRBV6-1 | .
CASMENTNTEAFF | TGTGCCAGTATGGAAAACACGAACACTGAAGCTTTCTTT | . | TRBJ1-1 | TRBV19 | .
CASSLQGREYF | TGTGCCAGCAGTCTACAGGGGAGGGAGTACTTC | . | TRBJ2-7 | TRBV28 | .
CASSLDFVGREQFF | TGTGCCAGCAGCTTAGATTTCGTCGGGCGGGAGCAGTTCTTC | . | TRBJ2-1 | TRBV11-2 | .
CASSPREDEQYF | TGTGCCAGCAGCCCGCGGGAGGACGAGCAGTACTTC | once | TRBJ2-7 | TRBV7-9 | TRBD2
CASSENQGPYEQYF | TGTGCCAGCAGCGAGAATCAGGGCCCCTACGAGCAGTACTTC | few | TRBJ2-7 | TRBV11-2 | .
CASSDMKDEQYF | TGTGCCAGCAGTGATATGAAGGACGAGCAGTACTTC | . | TRBJ2-7 | TRBV6-1 | .
CATSRDGMMMWTSGRPGELFF | TGTGCCACCAGCAGAGATGGAATGATGATGTGGACTAGCGGGAGGCCCGGGGAGCTGTTTTTT | . | TRBJ2-2 | TRBV15 | TRBD2
CASSLFSAGDYGYTF | TGCGCCAGCAGCTTGTTCTCGGCAGGAGACTATGGCTACACCTTC | . | TRBJ1-2 | TRBV5-1 | .
CASSQDSWQRENTGELFF | TGTGCCAGCAGCCAAGATTCGTGGCAACGGGAGAACACCGGGGAGCTGTTTTTT | . | TRBJ2-2 | TRBV4-2 | .
CASSSKSGQPDTQYF | TGTGCCAGCAGCTCTAAATCTGGACAGCCAGATACGCAGTATTTT | . | TRBJ2-3 | TRBV5-4 | .
CASSVALAGGADTQYF | TGTGCCAGCAGCGTAGCGCTAGCCGGGGGCGCAGATACGCAGTATTTT | . | TRBJ2-3 | TRBV9 | .
CASSANGQSNQPQHF | TGTGCCAGCAGCGCCAATGGGCAGAGCAATCAGCCCCAGCATTTT | . | TRBJ1-5 | TRBV6-1 | .
CASSLWSGLDYNEQFF | TGTGCCAGCAGCTTATGGTCGGGACTAGATTACAATGAGCAGTTCTTC | . | TRBJ2-1 | TRBV7-9 | TRBD2
CAWSGGIQPQHF | TGTGCCTGGAGTGGCGGGATTCAGCCCCAGCATTTT | once | TRBJ1-5 | TRBV30 | .
CASKSIFSTNEKLFF | TGTGCCAGCAAGAGTATATTTTCAACTAATGAAAAACTGTTTTTT | . | TRBJ1-4 | TRBV6-1 | .
CASSLDGLVGTGELFF | TGTGCCAGCAGCTTAGACGGACTAGTCGGCACCGGGGAGCTGTTTTTT | . | TRBJ2-2 | TRBV11-2 | TRBD2
CASSLLKDSLNTEAFF | TGTGCCAGCAGTTTATTGAAGGACAGCCTGAACACTGAAGCTTTCTTT | . | TRBJ1-1 | TRBV28 | .
CAWSRTEETQYF | TGTGCCTGGAGTCGGACAGAAGAGACCCAGTACTTC | . | TRBJ2-5 | TRBV30 | .
CASSSGQGQETQYF | TGCGCCAGCAGCTCCGGACAGGGCCAAGAGACCCAGTACTTC | . | TRBJ2-5 | TRBV5-1 | TRBD1
CASSLDVGAYEQYF | TGCGCCAGCAGCTTGGATGTGGGAGCCTACGAGCAGTACTTC | . | TRBJ2-7 | TRBV5-1 | .
CASSSRSRGQRPEAFF | TGTGCCAGCAGTTCGCGCTCTAGGGGACAGAGACCTGAAGCTTTCTTT | . | TRBJ1-1 | TRBV27 | TRBD1